This is a list of T cell receptor beta chains from one sample in a study of lymphopenia after photon versus proton radiotherapy. Repertoires were generated with immunoSEQ multiplex PCR, while TCRdb's copy carries only in-frame clones and drops some. Altogether 24,000 or so clones are present, about 80% being singletons, with the ten largest covering over 20%. This sample comprised peripheral blood, obtained from a patient treated with photon-based radiotherapy. These receptors were collected from a man between 40 and 49 years old with gastric cancer. Each CDR3 is given with its conserved first and last residue. D genes are given only for firm matches. Clone size, where shown, is once, few, many, or a class for clones that have expanded.

V gene: TRBV25-1
J gene: TRBJ2-3
CDR3 length: 13
D gene: TRBD2
clone size: .
CDR3 DNA: TGTGCCAGCACCCCCCGGGGGGGAGATACGCAGTATTTT
CDR3 protein: CASTPRGGDTQYF

V gene: TRBV19
J gene: TRBJ2-1
CDR3 length: 15
D gene: TRBD2
clone size: .
CDR3 DNA: TGTGCCAGTAGCATCGGGACTAGACCCTACAATGAGCAGTTCTTC
CDR3 protein: CASSIGTRPYNEQFF

V gene: TRBV6-4
J gene: TRBJ1-3
CDR3 length: 14
D gene: .
clone size: .
CDR3 DNA: TGTGCCAGCAGTGACTCCCTCGCTGGAAACACCATATATTTT
CDR3 protein: CASSDSLAGNTIYF

V gene: TRBV5-1
J gene: TRBJ2-2
CDR3 length: 14
D gene: TRBD1
clone size: .
CDR3 DNA: TGCGCCAGCGCTACAGGGGGCGAGACCGGGGAGCTGTTTTTT
CDR3 protein: CASATGGETGELFF

V gene: TRBV7-4
J gene: TRBJ1-2
CDR3 length: 13
D gene: .
clone size: once
CDR3 DNA: TGTGCCAGCAGCTTATCGTATAGGGATGGCTACACCTTC
CDR3 protein: CASSLSYRDGYTF

V gene: TRBV6-6
J gene: TRBJ1-3
CDR3 length: 11
D gene: .
clone size: .
CDR3 DNA: TGTGCCAGCACGGAGGGGTACACCATATATTTT
CDR3 protein: CASTEGYTIYF

V gene: TRBV19
J gene: TRBJ1-2
CDR3 length: 14
D gene: TRBD1
clone size: .
CDR3 DNA: TGTGCCGTCCTTGGGGGACAGCAGAGTTATGGCTACACCTTC
CDR3 protein: CAVLGGQQSYGYTF

V gene: TRBV5-6
J gene: TRBJ2-1
CDR3 length: 12
D gene: TRBD2
clone size: .
CDR3 DNA: TGTGCCGGCCGCGTAGCGGGGGGGCTACTGGTCTTC
CDR3 protein: CAGRVAGGLLVF

V gene: TRBV11-1
J gene: TRBJ1-2
CDR3 length: 13
D gene: .
clone size: .
CDR3 DNA: TGTGCCAGCAGCCCGGACGGGGTTTCTGGCTACACCTTC
CDR3 protein: CASSPDGVSGYTF

V gene: TRBV5-6
J gene: TRBJ2-3
CDR3 length: 15
D gene: .
clone size: .
CDR3 DNA: TGTGCCAGCAGCCCCGGCTGGGGGACCTTGGATACGCAGTATTTT
CDR3 protein: CASSPGWGTLDTQYF

V gene: TRBV7-2
J gene: TRBJ2-1
CDR3 length: 16
D gene: .
clone size: .
CDR3 DNA: TGTGCCAGCAGCCCCCGCCCAGCGCAAGCCTACAATGAGCAGTTCTTC
CDR3 protein: CASSPRPAQAYNEQFF

V gene: TRBV27
J gene: TRBJ1-6
CDR3 length: 16
D gene: TRBD1
clone size: medium-sized
CDR3 DNA: TGTGCCAGCAGGGGACAGGGGAGCTCCTATAATTCACCCCTCCACTTT
CDR3 protein: CASRGQGSSYNSPLHF

V gene: TRBV27
J gene: TRBJ1-4
CDR3 length: 16
D gene: .
clone size: .
CDR3 DNA: TGTGCCAGCAGTACCCGGACCGAGGGATTGGCTGAAAAACTGTTTTTT
CDR3 protein: CASSTRTEGLAEKLFF

V gene: TRBV18
J gene: TRBJ2-3
CDR3 length: 13
D gene: TRBD1
clone size: .
CDR3 DNA: TGTGCCAGCTCAGAGACAGGGCCAGATACGCAGTATTTT
CDR3 protein: CASSETGPDTQYF

V gene: TRBV5-6
J gene: TRBJ2-1
CDR3 length: 12
D gene: TRBD2
clone size: .
CDR3 DNA: TGTGCCAGCAGCTACCAGCGGGGAGAGCAGTTCTTC
CDR3 protein: CASSYQRGEQFF

V gene: TRBV7-2
J gene: TRBJ2-4
CDR3 length: 16
D gene: TRBD2
clone size: .
CDR3 DNA: TGTGCCAGCAGCTCCCCTCGCGGGGGGTACCAAAACATTCAGTACTTC
CDR3 protein: CASSSPRGGYQNIQYF

V gene: TRBV7-9
J gene: TRBJ2-5
CDR3 length: 13
D gene: .
clone size: .
CDR3 DNA: TGTGCCAGCAGCCTAGACTCAGAAGAGACCCAGTACTTC
CDR3 protein: CASSLDSEETQYF

V gene: TRBV7-6
J gene: TRBJ1-5
CDR3 length: 15
D gene: .
clone size: .
CDR3 DNA: TGTGCCAGCAGCCCGCGGGGCCCCAGCAATCAGCCCCAGCATTTT
CDR3 protein: CASSPRGPSNQPQHF

V gene: TRBV11-2
J gene: TRBJ2-1
CDR3 length: 13
D gene: .
clone size: .
CDR3 DNA: TGTGCCAGCAGCTTAGTAAGGGGGGGAGGTCAGTTCTTC
CDR3 protein: CASSLVRGGGQFF

V gene: TRBV11-2
J gene: TRBJ2-2
CDR3 length: 13
D gene: .
clone size: .
CDR3 DNA: TGTGCCAGCAGCCCCGGGACTTCCGGGGAGCTGTTTTTT
CDR3 protein: CASSPGTSGELFF

V gene: TRBV19
J gene: TRBJ2-2
CDR3 length: 16
D gene: .
clone size: .
CDR3 DNA: TGTGCCAGTACCACGGGAAGGGGTTCTTACACCGGGGAGCTGTTTTTT
CDR3 protein: CASTTGRGSYTGELFF

V gene: TRBV11-2
J gene: TRBJ2-3
CDR3 length: 14
D gene: .
clone size: .
CDR3 DNA: TGTGCCAGCAGCTTATTGGGGTTTGGTGATACGCAGTATTTT
CDR3 protein: CASSLLGFGDTQYF

V gene: TRBV30
J gene: TRBJ2-7
CDR3 length: 15
D gene: .
clone size: .
CDR3 DNA: TGTGCCTGGAGCTATGGGGGGGCAGGCCTCTACGAGCAGTACTTC
CDR3 protein: CAWSYGGAGLYEQYF

V gene: TRBV11-2
J gene: TRBJ1-6
CDR3 length: 14
D gene: TRBD1
clone size: .
CDR3 DNA: TGTGCCAGCAGCCCGGACAGGGCCGGTTCACCCCTCCACTTT
CDR3 protein: CASSPDRAGSPLHF

V gene: TRBV9
J gene: TRBJ2-4
CDR3 length: 15
D gene: .
clone size: .
CDR3 DNA: TGTGCCAGCAGCGTAGATGGGGCGGCCAAAAACATTCAGTACTTC
CDR3 protein: CASSVDGAAKNIQYF

V gene: TRBV11-1
J gene: TRBJ1-1
CDR3 length: 15
D gene: TRBD1
clone size: .
CDR3 DNA: TGTGCCAGCAGCTTATGGGACAGCGCGAACACTGAAGCTTTCTTT
CDR3 protein: CASSLWDSANTEAFF

V gene: TRBV6-6
J gene: TRBJ2-5
CDR3 length: 14
D gene: .
clone size: once
CDR3 DNA: TGTGCCAGCAGTTACCGGGGGACCCAAGAGACCCAGTACTTC
CDR3 protein: CASSYRGTQETQYF

V gene: TRBV6-4
J gene: TRBJ1-1
CDR3 length: 14
D gene: .
clone size: few
CDR3 DNA: TGTGCCAGCACTCCTGCGCCAGGGAACACTGAAGCTTTCTTT
CDR3 protein: CASTPAPGNTEAFF

V gene: TRBV19
J gene: TRBJ1-3
CDR3 length: 14
D gene: .
clone size: .
CDR3 DNA: TGTGCCAGTAGTATCCGGGGTGGGCGGAACACCATATATTTT
CDR3 protein: CASSIRGGRNTIYF

V gene: TRBV7-8
J gene: TRBJ1-1
CDR3 length: 13
D gene: .
clone size: .
CDR3 DNA: TGTGCCAGCAGCTTAGAGCCCCCTATTGAAGCTTTCTTT
CDR3 protein: CASSLEPPIEAFF

V gene: TRBV6-4
J gene: TRBJ2-2
CDR3 length: 13
D gene: TRBD1
clone size: .
CDR3 DNA: TGTGCCAGCAGTGGGACAGGGACCGGGGAGCTGTTTTTT
CDR3 protein: CASSGTGTGELFF

V gene: TRBV10-3
J gene: TRBJ1-4
CDR3 length: 14
D gene: .
clone size: few
CDR3 DNA: TGTGCCATCAGTGAGACACAGGGAACTGAAAAACTGTTTTTT
CDR3 protein: CAISETQGTEKLFF

V gene: TRBV29-1
J gene: TRBJ1-1
CDR3 length: 13
D gene: .
clone size: .
CDR3 DNA: TGCAGCGAGCCAGGAGGGGGTGACACTGAAGCTTTCTTT
CDR3 protein: CSEPGGGDTEAFF

V gene: TRBV9
J gene: TRBJ2-5
CDR3 length: 17
D gene: TRBD2
clone size: .
CDR3 DNA: TGTGCCAGCAGCGTAGGGCAGTCGGGGACTACCGCAGCGGACCAGTACTTC
CDR3 protein: CASSVGQSGTTAADQYF

V gene: TRBV11-3
J gene: TRBJ2-3
CDR3 length: 15
D gene: TRBD1
clone size: .
CDR3 DNA: TGTGCCAGCAGCTTGGGACAGGGAGACACAGATACGCAGTATTTT
CDR3 protein: CASSLGQGDTDTQYF

V gene: TRBV11-2
J gene: TRBJ1-3
CDR3 length: 14
D gene: .
clone size: .
CDR3 DNA: TGTGCCAGCAGCTTAGGGCCCACTGGAAACACCATATATTTT
CDR3 protein: CASSLGPTGNTIYF

V gene: TRBV28
J gene: TRBJ2-7
CDR3 length: 11
D gene: .
clone size: .
CDR3 DNA: TGTGCCAGCAGTTCGGGCTACGAGCAGTACTTC
CDR3 protein: CASSSGYEQYF

V gene: TRBV25-1
J gene: TRBJ2-7
CDR3 length: 16
D gene: TRBD1
clone size: .
CDR3 DNA: TGTGCCAGCAGTCCCCCCGGCCACAGGGGAGTCCACGAGCAGTACTTC
CDR3 protein: CASSPPGHRGVHEQYF

V gene: TRBV7-9
J gene: TRBJ2-5
CDR3 length: 15
D gene: .
clone size: .
CDR3 DNA: TGTGCCAGCAGCCCTCTGGGACACCGACAAGAGACCCAGTACTTC
CDR3 protein: CASSPLGHRQETQYF

V gene: TRBV30
J gene: TRBJ1-3
CDR3 length: 14
D gene: .
clone size: once
CDR3 DNA: TGTGCCTGGAGTGTTTCTCAATCTGGAAACACCATATATTTT
CDR3 protein: CAWSVSQSGNTIYF

V gene: TRBV12-5
J gene: TRBJ1-3
CDR3 length: 16
D gene: .
clone size: .
CDR3 DNA: TGTGCTAGTGGTTTGGGGGCAGGGGTCTCTGGAAACACCATATATTTT
CDR3 protein: CASGLGAGVSGNTIYF